This TCR beta chain was profiled in a study of glioma-infiltrating T cells. On the study more broadly: Low-grade gliomas were grade II; glioblastomas were grade IV at initial diagnosis. Whole-study findings and limits: Patients with low tissue-blood divergence carried a signature set of shared blood CDR3 motifs. Non-neoplastic patients had below-expected tissue-blood divergence, while all gliomas exceeded expectation.

Using RNA template, CDR3s of TCR alpha and beta were amplified with iRepertoire arm-PCR. Input was 100-400 ng of tissue mRNA or PBMC total RNA. TCRdb re-called the multiplex PCR reads through MiXCR, storing one row per CDR3 protein. Altogether 400,000 or so distinct CDR3 sequences are present, less than 50% being singletons, with the ten largest covering around 12%. V trimming: 7 bases; J trimming: 7 bases; junction bases outside the gene matches: 15. This CDR3 has 15 residues. CDR1 and CDR2 (germline): MNHEY, SMNVEV (reference sequence). About this clonotype itself: Antigen specificity is unknown. A clone one base away is much larger, so this may be a read error.

This chain joins TRBV27 and TRBJ2-7; 8 bases align to TRBD2. This clonotype was obtained from a human donor with low-grade glioma or glioblastoma, undergoing nonglioma brain surgery, or in good health (not recorded which). Specimen: glioma tissue, nonneoplastic brain tissue, or PBMCs (not recorded which). The CDR3 DNA reads as TGTGCCAGCAATTCCCAGAGCGGGAGCGAGGGGGAGCAGTACTTC. This gives the protein CASNSQSGSEGEQYF.